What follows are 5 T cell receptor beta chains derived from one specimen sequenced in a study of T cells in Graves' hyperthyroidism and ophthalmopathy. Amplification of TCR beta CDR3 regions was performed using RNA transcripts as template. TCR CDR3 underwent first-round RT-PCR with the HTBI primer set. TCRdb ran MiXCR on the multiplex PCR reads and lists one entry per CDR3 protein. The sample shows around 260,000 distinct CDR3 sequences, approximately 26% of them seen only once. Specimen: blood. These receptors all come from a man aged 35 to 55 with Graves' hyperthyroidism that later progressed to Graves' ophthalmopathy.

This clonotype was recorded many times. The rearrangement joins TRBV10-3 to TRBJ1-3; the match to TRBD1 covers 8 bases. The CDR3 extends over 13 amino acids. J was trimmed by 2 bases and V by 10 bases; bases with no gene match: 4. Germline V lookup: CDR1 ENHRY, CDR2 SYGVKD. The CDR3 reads CATTGGTGNTIYF. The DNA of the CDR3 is TGTGCCACCACAGGGGGAACTGGAAACACCATATATTTT.

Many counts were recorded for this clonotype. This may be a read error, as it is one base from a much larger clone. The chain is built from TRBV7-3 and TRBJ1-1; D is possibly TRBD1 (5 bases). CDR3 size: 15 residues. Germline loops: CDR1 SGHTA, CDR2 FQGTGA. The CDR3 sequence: CASSPTPGQNTEALF. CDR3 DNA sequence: TGTGCCAGCAGCCCAACCCCGGGGCAGAACACTGAAGCTCTCTTT.

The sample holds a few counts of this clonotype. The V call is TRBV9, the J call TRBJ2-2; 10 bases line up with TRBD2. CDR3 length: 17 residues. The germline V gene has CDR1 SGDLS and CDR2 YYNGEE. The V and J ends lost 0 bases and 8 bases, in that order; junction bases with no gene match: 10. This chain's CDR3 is CASSVDSWSSGRGELFF. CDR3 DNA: TGTGCCAGCAGCGTAGATTCGTGGTCTAGCGGGAGAGGGGAGCTGTTTTTT. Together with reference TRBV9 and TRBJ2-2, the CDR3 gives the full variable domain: DSGVTQTPKHLITATGQRVTLRCSPRSGDLSVYWYQQSLDQGLQFLIQYYNGEERAKGNILERFSAQQFPDLHSELNLSSLELGDSALYFCASSVDSWSSGRGELFFGEGSRLTVL.

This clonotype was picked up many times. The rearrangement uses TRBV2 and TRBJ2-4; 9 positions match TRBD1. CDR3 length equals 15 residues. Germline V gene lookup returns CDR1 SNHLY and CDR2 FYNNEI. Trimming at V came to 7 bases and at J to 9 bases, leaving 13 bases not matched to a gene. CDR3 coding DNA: TGTGCCAGCACCACGACACAGGGGGCATCGGGCATTCAGTACTTC. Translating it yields CASTTTQGASGIQYF.

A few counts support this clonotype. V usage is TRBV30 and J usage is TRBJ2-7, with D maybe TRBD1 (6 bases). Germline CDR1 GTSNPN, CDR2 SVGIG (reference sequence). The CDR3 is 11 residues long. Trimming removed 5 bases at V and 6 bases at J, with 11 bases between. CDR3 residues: CAWQGSFEQYF. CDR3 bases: TGTGCCTGGCAGGGGTCTTTCGAGCAGTACTTC.